This record concerns one TCR beta chain sequence. Its specificity is unknown. This CDR3 is built from 15 residues. The V and J ends lost 7 bases and 0 bases, in that order; junction bases with no gene match: 5. Germline V gives CDR1 SNHLY, CDR2 FYNNEI. The entry originates in a study of post-analysis software for immune sequencing data. cDNA libraries for TCR beta contained unique molecular identifiers. TCRdb itself ran the PCR reads through MiXCR, one entry per CDR3 protein. The table includes around 260,000 distinct CDR3 sequences, approximately 34% detected once. Findings and limits, study-wide: Compared with controls, patients had more of five or six TRBV segments, including TRBV5-6, TRBV5-1 and TRBV20-1.

The chain joins TRBV2 to TRBJ1-1, with 10 nucleotides matching TRBD1. Sample: blood. The origin of this receptor is a girl under 18 with multiple sclerosis. The CDR3 loop is CASNDRGPLNTEAFF. The CDR3 DNA reads as TGTGCCAGCAACGACAGGGGGCCGTTGAACACTGAAGCTTTCTTT. Full variable domain (outside the CDR3, taken from reference TRBV2 and TRBJ1-1): EPEVTQTPSHQVTQMGQEVILRCVPISNHLYFYWYRQILGQKVEFLVSFYNNEISEKSEIFDDQFSVERPDGSNFTLKIRSTKLEDSAMYFCASNDRGPLNTEAFFGQGTRLTVV.